This T cell receptor beta chain was obtained from a study of identical twins (dated by TCRdb to about 2016). Turning to the overall study: To test whether fetal clonotypes persist, the study used deep sequencing on TCR alpha and beta repertoires from monozygotic twins, unrelated adults of various ages, and cord blood. Replicate twin experiments were performed at different times using different library preparation protocols to rule out contamination.

To note about this clonotype: Its antigen is currently not known. No quality values exist for individual bases; no much larger clone is one base distant.

The method was 5' RACE. TCRdb names Illumina HiSeq 2000 as the instrument used. A universal primer binding site was introduced by template switching, and a unique molecular identifier was present in the final cDNA, enabling accurate counting of TCR cDNA molecules. First-strand cDNA for TCR alpha and beta chains was synthesized from specific primers in the conserved constant-segment region. Each cDNA library was double barcoded, with a SMART-Mk sample barcode plus Illumina barcodes, to control for contamination. TruSeq adapter sequences, together with Illumina sample barcodes, were added in two successive PCR steps. TCR alpha and beta cDNA libraries were sequenced on the Illumina HiSeq platform with custom primers. As for the original processing: Unique molecular identifiers were extracted from raw reads with MiGEC, and CDR3 positions were determined with MiXCR. For each individual, recombination models were inferred using an EM algorithm with the repgenHMM and IGoR tools. The tcR package in R was used for shared clonotype analysis, with sharing normalized by the product of cloneset sizes. Out-of-frame nonproductive sequences were analyzed to study raw recombination free of thymic and clonal selection effects. Using fastp at Q25 and MiXCR, TCRdb reprocessed the public reads and kept productive beta chains. Every CDR3 protein is listed once, alongside the most common genes and DNA of its rows. None of the V and J calls come from the authors' own analysis; TCRdb made them. A total of under 800,000 distinct CDR3 sequences appear in this sample, 21% of them only once. Of the sample, 4% to 5.5% is held by the ten largest clones.

Only healthy Caucasian donors were included. The twin cohort comprised three pairs of female monozygotic twins, all aged about 18 to 30 years. Peripheral blood mononuclear cells were used as the source from which RNA for TCR libraries was isolated. Results and caveats for the whole study, not just this receptor: In monozygotic twins, recombination models systematically underestimated out-of-frame TCR alpha sharing, but the models matched the sharing seen between unrelated individuals. Invariant T cells such as MAIT and iNKT could partly confound zero-insertion analyses, although diverse VJ usage argued against such confounding for most clonotypes. Fewer insertions were carried by abundant cord blood beta clonotypes; a weaker similar trend was observed in young adult naive repertoires, while no such trend was observed in memory repertoires. Out-of-frame TCR alpha sequences shared between twins showed an excess of low generation-probability sequences compared with coincidental sharing between unrelated individuals. Because the same donors could not be followed over many years, the conclusions relied on cross-sectional statistical analysis. Excess twin sharing in beta out-of-frame sequences was weaker because fewer shared sequences lowered the signal-to-noise ratio.

Including cysteine and phenylalanine, the CDR3 has 15 amino acids. This entry keeps only the CDR3 DNA: 45 bases, framed from base 1. Relative to germline, V is 6 bases shorter and J is 2 bases shorter, with 15 bases between their ends. From a lookup of the germline V gene, CDR1 and CDR2 are SGHDT and YYEEEE. These records were also assigned to another study, of T cells expressing NK-cell markers. The second paper further reports: TCR beta-chain repertoires were profiled in sorted CD3+CD56+NKG2C+, CD3+CD56+NKG2C- and CD3+CD56-NKG2C+ T-cell subsets from several donors. Of the eight sequenced donors, seven were found to be HCMV-seropositive and one was found to be HCMV-seronegative. To restrict sorting to alphabetaTCR-expressing T cells, an anti-gammadeltaTCR antibody was added in several experiments. In roughly six donors, the dominant CD3+CD56+NKG2C+ clonotypes ranked among the top 10 CD8+ clonotypes, making up roughly 1.0-8% of CD8+ T cells. Those dominant clonotypes were again the most abundant among CD3+CD56-NKG2C+ cells in a few donors, at roughly 25-65%. Whether the expanded NKG2C-expressing T cell clones were specific for HCMV antigens remained unclear. The eight sequenced donors were randomly selected healthy volunteers, three men and five women. HCMV serostatus was determined by detecting HCMV-specific IgG in serum with a commercial ELISA kit. Bulk peripheral blood T-cell repertoires were additionally sequenced from unsorted PBMC for about six donors. MIGEC was used to demultiplex reads and group the reads by UMI, and MiTCR was used to assemble and quantify clonotypes. Only TCR cDNA sequences supported by at least two reads were kept to exclude erroneous sequences. The tcR package was used for downstream repertoire analysis, and clonotypes were matched across fractions by CDR3 nucleotide sequence plus V segment. VDJmatch was used to annotate antigen specificity against VDJdb, with one amino acid substitution in CDR3 allowed.

Sequencing was done on a sample of PBMCs. The sequence derives from a woman younger than 35 in good health. The chain joins TRBV5-6 to TRBJ2-1; possibly the D gene is TRBD2, per 5 matching bases. The CDR3 here reads CASNRERETYNEQFF. At the DNA level, the sequence is TGTGCCAGCAACCGCGAGAGGGAAACCTACAATGAGCAGTTCTTC. When the CDR3 is completed using the reference TRBV5-6 and TRBJ2-1 genes on either side, the full variable domain is DAGVTQSPTHLIKTRGQQVTLRCSPKSGHDTVSWYQQALGQGPQFIFQYYEEEERQRGNFPDRFSGHQFPNYSSELNVNALLLGDSALYLCASNRERETYNEQFFGPGTRLTVL.